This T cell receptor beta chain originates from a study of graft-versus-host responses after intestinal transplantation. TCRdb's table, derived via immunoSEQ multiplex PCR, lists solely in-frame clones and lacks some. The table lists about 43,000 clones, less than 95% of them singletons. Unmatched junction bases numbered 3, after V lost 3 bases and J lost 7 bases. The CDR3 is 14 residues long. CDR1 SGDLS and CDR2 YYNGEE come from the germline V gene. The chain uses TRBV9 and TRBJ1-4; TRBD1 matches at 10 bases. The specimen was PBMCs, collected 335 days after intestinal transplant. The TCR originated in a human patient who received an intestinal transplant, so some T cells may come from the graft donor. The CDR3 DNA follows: TGTGCCAGCAGCGGACAGGGGGCGCCTGAAAAACTGTTTTTT. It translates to CASSGQGAPEKLFF.